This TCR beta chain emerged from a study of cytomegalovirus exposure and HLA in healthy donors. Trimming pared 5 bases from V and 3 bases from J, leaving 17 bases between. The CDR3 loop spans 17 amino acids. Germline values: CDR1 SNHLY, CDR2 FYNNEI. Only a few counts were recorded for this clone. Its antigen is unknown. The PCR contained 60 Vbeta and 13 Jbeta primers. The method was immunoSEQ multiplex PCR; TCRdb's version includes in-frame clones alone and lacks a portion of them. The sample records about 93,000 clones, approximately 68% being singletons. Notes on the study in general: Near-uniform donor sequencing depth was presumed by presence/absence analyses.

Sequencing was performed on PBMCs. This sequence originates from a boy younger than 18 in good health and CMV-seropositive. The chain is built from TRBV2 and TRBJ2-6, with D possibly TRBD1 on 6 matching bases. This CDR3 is CASSLLQGGVGANVLTF. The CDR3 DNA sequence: TGTGCCAGCAGTCTCCTACAGGGTGGGGTTGGGGCCAACGTCCTGACTTTC. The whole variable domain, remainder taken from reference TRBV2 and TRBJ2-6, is EPEVTQTPSHQVTQMGQEVILRCVPISNHLYFYWYRQILGQKVEFLVSFYNNEISEKSEIFDDQFSVERPDGSNFTLKIRSTKLEDSAMYFCASSLLQGGVGANVLTFGAGSRLTVL.